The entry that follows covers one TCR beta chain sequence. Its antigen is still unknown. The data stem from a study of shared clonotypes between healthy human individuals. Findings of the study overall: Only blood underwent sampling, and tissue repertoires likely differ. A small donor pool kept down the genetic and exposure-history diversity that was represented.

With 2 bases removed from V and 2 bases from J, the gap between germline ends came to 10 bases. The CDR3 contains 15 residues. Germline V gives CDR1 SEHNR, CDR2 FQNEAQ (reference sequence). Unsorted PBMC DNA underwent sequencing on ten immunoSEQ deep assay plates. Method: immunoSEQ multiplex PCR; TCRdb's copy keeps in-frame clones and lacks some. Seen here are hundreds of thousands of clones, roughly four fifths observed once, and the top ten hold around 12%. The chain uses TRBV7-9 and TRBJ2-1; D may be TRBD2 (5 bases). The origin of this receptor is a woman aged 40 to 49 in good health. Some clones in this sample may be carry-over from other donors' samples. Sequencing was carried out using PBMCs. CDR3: CASSLMIGTYNEQFF. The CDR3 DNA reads TGTGCCAGCAGCTTAATGATCGGGACCTACAATGAGCAGTTCTTC.